The T cell receptor beta chain described here comes from a study of T cell changes during pregnancy in multiple sclerosis. This CDR3 has 16 residues. The V gene end was trimmed by 5 bases and the J gene end by 7 bases; junction bases not matched to a gene: 13. Germline-derived CDR1 and CDR2 are SGHVS and FQNEAQ. The repertoire was sequenced with immunoSEQ multiplex PCR; TCRdb's copy has only in-frame clones and lacks some. The sample contains 55,000 to 80,000 clones, about nine tenths of which appear only once. This sequence was found in a female donor in good health, enrolled as a control in a pregnancy study. The material was peripheral blood, obtained after pregnancy. J is TRBJ2-5 and V is TRBV7-8, with 10 bases that match TRBD2. The CDR3 region has the DNA TGTGCCAGCAGCCCCCCCCGGCTAGCGGGAGTTCGGACCCAGTACTTC. Translation: CASSPPRLAGVRTQYF. The whole variable domain, filled in from reference TRBV7-8 and TRBJ2-5, reads GAGVSQSPRYKVAKRGQDVALRCDPISGHVSLFWYQQALGQGPEFLTYFQNEAQLDKSGLPSDRFFAERPEGSVSTLKIQRTQQEDSAVYLCASSPPRLAGVRTQYFGPGTRLLVL.